Following are 23 T cell receptor delta chains from one sample sequenced in a study of Vδ1+ human thymocytes. Overall study results and limits: Highly polyclonal TRG and TRD repertoires with Gaussian CDR3 length distributions appeared in thymus.

Sequences come from RNA converted to cDNA by reverse transcription. Pooled V-gene forward primers with one constant-region reverse primer generated the CDR3 amplicons by multiplex PCR. TCRdb reprocessed the multiplex PCR reads using CATT. The top ten clones hold roughly 0.5% of a sample with tens of thousands of delta-chain clones, more than 15% of them seen once. For these TCRs, the target antigens are not known. Sample: Vdelta1+ gamma-delta thymocytes from the thymus. Subset given: FACS-sorted CD3+ TCRalphabeta- TCRVdelta1+ TCRVdelta2- thymocytes. These receptors came from a boy in the first two years of life who had congenital heart surgery.

This clone was counted between two and nine times. V is TRDV1 and J is TRDJ1; 8 nucleotides agree with TRDD3. Germline V lookup: CDR1 TSWWSYY, CDR2 QGS. J lost 4 bases, V lost 0 bases, and 7 bases had no gene match. The CDR3 contains 16 residues. The CDR3 here is CALGELAAGGYDKLIF. The DNA for the CDR3 is TGTGCTCTTGGGGAACTAGCTGCCGGGGGATACGATAAACTCATCTTT.

J is TRDJ1 and V is TRDV1, with 9 bases identical to TRDD3. The germline CDR1 and CDR2 sequences are TSWWSYY and QGS. This CDR3 is 19 amino acids long. Trimming cost V 3 bases and J 0 bases; bases outside gene matches: 14. The CDR3 loop reads CALGDLVGGIPWYTDKLIF. In DNA form, the CDR3 reads TGTGCTCTTGGGGATTTAGTCGGGGGGATACCCTGGTACACCGATAAACTCATCTTT.

This rearrangement joins TRDV1 to TRDJ1; D perhaps matches TRDD2 (5 bases). CDR3 length: 16 residues. V lost 6 bases, J lost 2 bases, and 19 bases lay in between. CDR1 and CDR2 (germline): TSWWSYY, QGS. The CDR3 spells CALGLLSPSSTDKLIF. Here the CDR3 DNA reads TGTGCTCTTGGATTATTGTCGCCTTCTTCAACCGATAAACTCATCTTT.

In this sample, this clone turned up a few times. The chain links TRDV1 to TRDJ1; TRDD3 matches at 7 bases. V lost 3 bases and J lost 0; bases outside the gene matches: 19. The germline CDR1 and CDR2 sequences are TSWWSYY and QGS. The CDR3 is made up of 20 amino acids. The CDR3 coding sequence is TGTGCTCTTGGGGAGCTTCCATTCCATCACTGGGGACCGTACACCGATAAACTCATCTTT. The encoded protein is CALGELPFHHWGPYTDKLIF.

This clone turned up a few times. This chain uses TRDV1 with TRDJ1, with 12 positions matching TRDD3. Looked up from germline, CDR1 is TSWWSYY and CDR2 is QGS. This CDR3 has 17 amino acids. The J segment lost 1 base and the V segment lost 0 bases, leaving 3 bases of the junction unmatched. The CDR3 coding sequence is TGTGCTCTTGGGGAACTAAGCTGGGGGATACGCACCGATAAACTCATCTTT. This translates into CALGELSWGIRTDKLIF.

The chain uses TRDV1 and TRDJ1, with a tentative D call TRDD3 (6 bases). V was shortened by 0 bases and J by 4 bases, with 18 bases between the two germline ends. The CDR3 runs 17 residues. CDR1 and CDR2 (germline): TSWWSYY, QGS. The CDR3, as DNA: TGTGCTCTTGGGGAACTTGCCCCCCCGCCGGGGATCGATAAACTCATCTTT. It specifies CALGELAPPPGIDKLIF.

This clone was recorded a few times. The gene calls are TRDV1 and TRDJ1; 9 bases are a match to TRDD3. In germline, CDR1 is TSWWSYY, CDR2 QGS. After removal of 7 bases from V and 4 bases from J, the junction contained 19 bases not matched to a gene. The CDR3 sequence is 18 residues long. CDR3 DNA sequence: TGTGCTCTTGTTAACGGCCGACGATTGAGGGGGATACACGATAAACTCATCTTT. Its protein is CALVNGRRLRGIHDKLIF.

J is TRDJ1 and V is TRDV1; 9 bases line up with TRDD3. J was trimmed by 3 bases and V by 4 bases; bases with no gene match: 15. The CDR3 covers 18 residues. Germline V CDR1 and CDR2: TSWWSYY, QGS. The CDR3 coding sequence is TGTGCTCTTGGGGTTGTCTCCAACGGGGGGATACCGGCCGATAAACTCATCTTT. Translating it yields CALGVVSNGGIPADKLIF.

This sequence joins TRDV1 and TRDJ1; 12 positions agree with TRDD3. The V segment lost 1 base and the J segment 1 base; nucleotides outside the gene matches: 13. Looked up from germline, CDR1 is TSWWSYY and CDR2 is QGS. CDR3 length equals 20 residues. The CDR3 DNA is TGTGCTCTTGGGGAACCCTCGACCAGGTACTGGGGGATACCCACCGATAAACTCATCTTT. Its translation: CALGEPSTRYWGIPTDKLIF.

This chain connects TRDV1 to TRDJ1; 7 bases fit TRDD3. Germline V gene data show CDR1 as TSWWSYY and CDR2 as QGS. The CDR3 consists of 19 residues. The V gene end was trimmed by 3 bases and the J gene end by 0 bases; junction bases not matched to a gene: 16. The CDR3 region is CALGEPFGSGGPYTDKLIF. DNA for the CDR3: TGTGCTCTTGGGGAGCCATTTGGAAGTGGGGGACCCTACACCGATAAACTCATCTTT.

This chain links TRDV1 with TRDJ1; D not resolved. CDR3 size: 18 residues. V lost 4 bases and J 2 bases, leaving 23 bases between the germline ends. In germline, CDR1 is TSWWSYY, CDR2 QGS. CDR3: CALGASLTPVKWTDKLIF. DNA for the CDR3: TGTGCTCTTGGGGCCTCCCTTACGCCGGTGAAGTGGACCGATAAACTCATCTTT.

As regards this clone: This sample includes further DNA sequences coding for the same CDR3. The chain recombines TRDV1 with TRDJ1, with 10 bases that match TRDD3. Germline V CDR1 and CDR2: TSWWSYY, QGS. The ends lost 7 bases at V and 0 bases at J; junction bases unmatched: 26. This CDR3 is 22 amino acids long. The CDR3, as DNA: TGTGCTCTTGTACGATCTAACCTACTGGGGGATGGCGGGCCCTTTTACACCGATAAACTCATCTTT. Translating gives CALVRSNLLGDGGPFYTDKLIF.

The V call is TRDV1, the J call TRDJ2; weak D call: TRDD2 (5 bases). In germline, CDR1 is TSWWSYY, CDR2 QGS. V lost 10 bases and J lost 2, with 17 bases in between. The CDR3 runs 15 residues. Written as DNA, the CDR3 is TGTGCTCGAATACACCTTCAGGTCTTGACAGCACAACTCTTCTTT. Its translation: CARIHLQVLTAQLFF.

This clone showed up just a few times. The rearrangement uses TRDV1 and TRDJ1, with TRDD3 identical over 12 bases. V lost 0 bases and J lost 3; bases outside the gene matches: 17. From germline, CDR1 is TSWWSYY and CDR2 QGS. The CDR3 length is 21 residues. This CDR3 is CALGELRDLSGGYGEADKLIF. Here the CDR3 DNA reads TGTGCTCTTGGGGAACTCCGGGATCTCTCTGGGGGATACGGGGAGGCCGATAAACTCATCTTT.

The chain joins TRDV1 to TRDJ1, with D uncertain. Trimming took off 4 bases at V and 3 bases at J, with 18 bases between the two ends. CDR3 length equals 16 residues. Germline V gene sequence: CDR1 TSWWSYY, CDR2 QGS. CDR3 protein: CALGVLHTGSSDKLIF. CDR3 DNA: TGTGCTCTTGGGGTACTACACACCGGATCCTCCGATAAACTCATCTTT.

This clone was found a few times. The chain employs TRDV3 and TRDJ1; 12 bases match TRDD3. Germline CDR1 reads TVYSNPD; CDR2 reads GDNSRS (reference sequence). This CDR3 has 19 amino acids. The trim removed 4 bases at V and 2 bases at J, leaving 20 bases unmatched. The CDR3 region is CASLPVLPTGGYRTDKLIF. The CDR3 DNA follows: TGTGCCTCCCTTCCCGTCCTTCCTACTGGGGGATACAGGACCGATAAACTCATCTTT. The full variable domain, rest sourced from reference TRDV3 and TRDJ1, is CDKVTQSSPDQTVASGSEVVLLCTYDTVYSNPDLFWYRIRPDYSFQFVFYGDNSRSEGADFTQGRFSVKHILTQKAFHLVISPVRTEDSATYYCASLPVLPTGGYRTDKLIFGKGTRVTVEP.

The chain combines TRDV1 with TRDJ1; D is unresolved. CDR3 length equals 19 residues. The germline CDR1 and CDR2 sequences are TSWWSYY and QGS. V was cut by 3 bases and J by 0 bases, with 23 bases left in between. CDR3 amino acids: CALGDSFPPGLIYTDKLIF. The CDR3 DNA reads as TGTGCTCTTGGGGACTCATTCCCCCCGGGACTTATCTACACCGATAAACTCATCTTT.

The chain combines TRDV1 with TRDJ1; tentatively, D is TRDD3 (6 bases). Trimming cost V 2 bases and J 0 bases, with 19 bases left between them. The germline V gene has CDR1 TSWWSYY and CDR2 QGS. This CDR3 has 18 residues. CDR3 nucleotide sequence: TGTGCTCTTGGGGAATTCCCTAGGGATGGGGATTACACCGATAAACTCATCTTT. Encoded protein: CALGEFPRDGDYTDKLIF.

In its sample, this clone was seen a few times. V and J are TRDV1 and TRDJ1; TRDD3 agrees at 7 bases. After removal of 7 bases from V and 0 bases from J, the junction contained 17 bases not matched to a gene. The CDR3 extends over 18 amino acids. CDR1 and CDR2 from the germline V gene are TSWWSYY and QGS. CDR3 nucleotide sequence: TGTGCTCTTGCCGTACTACTCGGGGGGATTAGTAACACCGATAAACTCATCTTT. Residues: CALAVLLGGISNTDKLIF.

The V call is TRDV1, the J call TRDJ1, with 10 positions matching TRDD3. This CDR3 has 17 amino acids. The ends lost 3 bases at V and 1 base at J; junction bases unmatched: 8. CDR1 and CDR2 from the germline V gene are TSWWSYY and QGS. CDR3 in DNA: TGTGCTCTTGGGGACGTCAGGGGGATACGCCTCACCGATAAACTCATCTTT. Amino acid sequence: CALGDVRGIRLTDKLIF.

There are a few counts of this clone. The chain combines TRDV1 with TRDJ1; 8 bases align to TRDD3. The length of the CDR3 is 22 residues. Germline V lookup: CDR1 TSWWSYY, CDR2 QGS. The J segment lost 3 bases and the V segment lost 2 bases, leaving 26 bases of the junction unmatched. DNA of the CDR3: TGTGCTCTTGGGGAAGGGGCGCGAAGTATCCTACGGGGATACCTAGACGCCGATAAACTCATCTTT. The encoded protein is CALGEGARSILRGYLDADKLIF.

Points on this clone: A read error may produce the germline difference seen at one junction end. The chain uses TRDV1 and TRDJ1; TRDD3 matches 9 bases. The germline V gene encodes CDR1 TSWWSYY and CDR2 QGS. This CDR3 region has 25 residues. The CDR3 nucleotides are TGTGCTCTTGGGGAGACGGCTTCCTATCATAACGAGCTGGGGGATCCCTACCGGTACACCGATAAGCTCATCTTT. Translation gives CALGETASYHNELGDPYRYTDKLIF.

This chain links TRDV1 with TRDJ1; no clear D. The CDR3 covers 15 residues. Deletions cut 2 bases from V and 0 bases from J, with 10 bases between. Germline V lookup: CDR1 TSWWSYY, CDR2 QGS. The CDR3 loop reads CALGENGLHTDKLIF. The CDR3 DNA sequence: TGTGCTCTTGGGGAAAATGGCCTCCACACCGATAAACTCATCTTT.